The rows below give T cell receptor beta chains drawn from one sample of a study of molecular identifiers for immune sequencing clone quantification. TCRdb analysed the PCR reads with MiXCR anew, one entry per CDR3 protein. This sample has tens of thousands of distinct CDR3 sequences, with less than 20% found just once. The sequenced sample was naive CD8+ T cells from blood, with Jurkat cell RNA spiked in. All receptors come from a human donor in good health. Some libraries in this study had Jurkat cell RNA spiked in. CDR3s include the opening cysteine and the closing phenylalanine or tryptophan. The D gene is left open where the match is weak. Size is stated for part of the rows, as once, few or many counts, or as a class when the clone is expanded.

j_call cdr3_length v_call clone_size d_call cdr3_nt cdr3_aa
TRBJ2-7 14 TRBV29-1 many NA TGCAGCGTTGAAGATTGGGGACGGTCCTACGAGCAGTACTTC CSVEDWGRSYEQYF
TRBJ2-7 15 TRBV27 few TRBD2 TGTGCCAGCAGGCCAGGGGCGGGAGGGCATTACGAGCAGTACTTC CASRPGAGGHYEQYF
TRBJ1-2 13 TRBV27 many NA TGTGCCAGCAGTTTTACCGCTAACTATGGCTACACCTTC CASSFTANYGYTF
TRBJ2-6 17 TRBV7-7 many TRBD2 TGTGCTAGCGGAGTATCGGCGGGAGAAACTGGGGCCAACGTCCTGACTTTC CASGVSAGETGANVLTF
TRBJ2-5 14 TRBV7-9 many NA TGTGCCAGCAGCTTGGGCCAGGCGGTGGAGACCCAGTACTTC CASSLGQAVETQYF
TRBJ2-1 15 TRBV20-1 few NA TGCAGTGCTAGCTTCGCGGGTAGCTCCTACAATGAGCAGTTCTTC CSASFAGSSYNEQFF
TRBJ2-2 17 TRBV27 many TRBD1 TGTGCCAGCAGTACGCCCGGGACAGGGTCGAACACCGGGGAGCTGTTTTTT CASSTPGTGSNTGELFF
TRBJ1-1 12 TRBV5-6 NA NA TGTGCCAGCAGCTTGCAAAGCACTGAAGCTTTCTTT CASSLQSTEAFF
TRBJ2-7 13 TRBV2 many NA TGTGCCAGCAGTACATCTTTAAGGGGCGAGCAGTACTTC CASSTSLRGEQYF
TRBJ1-6 14 TRBV9 many NA TGTGCCAGCAGCGTAGGGATGGGGAATTCACCCCTCCACTTT CASSVGMGNSPLHF
TRBJ2-1 16 TRBV27 few NA TGTGCCAGCTCCCTGGTCGGGGGTAGCTCCTACAATGAGCAGTTCTTC CASSLVGGSSYNEQFF
TRBJ2-2 15 TRBV12-3/TRBV12-4 few TRBD2 TGTGCCAGCAGTTTTTATTCTAGCGGGACCGGGGAGCTGTTTTTT CASSFYSSGTGELFF
TRBJ2-1 13 TRBV30 many NA TGTGCCTACCAGCTAGTCGGCCGCAATGAGCAGTTCTTC CAYQLVGRNEQFF
TRBJ2-7 17 TRBV19 many TRBD1 TGTGCCAGTAGCCCGAAAGAGGGACAGGGATATTCCTACGAGCAGTACTTC CASSPKEGQGYSYEQYF
TRBJ2-7 15 TRBV30 few NA TGTGCCTGGAGTGTACTACCGGGAAGCTCCTACGAGCAGTACTTC CAWSVLPGSSYEQYF